This T cell receptor beta chain appears in the sequencing data of a study of blood T cell repertoires in COVID-19. Donors in Cohort 3 counted as recovered after two negative PCRs, clearance, or symptom resolution. The CDR3 has 13 residues. Trimming took off 3 bases at V and 3 bases at J, with 8 bases between the two ends. Germline V gives CDR1 DFQATT, CDR2 SNEGSKA (reference sequence). Here immunoSEQ multiplex PCR was the method, and the copy in TCRdb shows in-frame clones only, minus some. The data contain about 190,000 clones, more than 75% of them singletons. Sequenced input: PBMCs or T cells enriched from blood (not recorded which). The source of this sequence is a woman between 45 and 65 years old who had recovered from COVID-19. The chain recombines TRBV20-1 with TRBJ2-2; D gene uncertain. The CDR3 region is CSASSLDTGELFF. DNA for the CDR3: TGCAGTGCTAGTTCACTTGACACCGGGGAGCTGTTTTTT.